This section outlines one TCR beta chain sequence together with its context. What it binds is unknown. This specimen belongs to a study of beta chain features in type 1 diabetes. Overall study results and limits: When Type 1 diabetes patients were examined, their TCRB CDR3s proved moderately but significantly shorter in all four CD4+ subsets. Diminished insertions and augmented deletions at VDJ junctions characterized type 1 diabetes patients.

TCRB transcripts that were expressed got sequenced, as all of the isolated RNA had been reverse transcribed. TCRdb keeps only in-frame clones here, not all; method: immunoSEQ multiplex PCR. The sample has about 650,000 clones, around 11% seen once. Germline lookup yields CDR1 SGHTA and CDR2 FQGNSA. The CDR3 is 16 residues long. The ends were cut back, 7 bases at V and 5 bases at J, with 18 bases in the middle. The TCR was taken from a young man with type 1 diabetes. This rearrangement joins TRBV7-2 to TRBJ1-6, with D unclear. The sequencing input was naive CD4+ T cells from blood. CDR3 sequence (DNA): TGTGCCAGCAACCCCACTGGGGTTAATGATAATTCACCCCTCCACTTT. Translating it yields CASNPTGVNDNSPLHF.